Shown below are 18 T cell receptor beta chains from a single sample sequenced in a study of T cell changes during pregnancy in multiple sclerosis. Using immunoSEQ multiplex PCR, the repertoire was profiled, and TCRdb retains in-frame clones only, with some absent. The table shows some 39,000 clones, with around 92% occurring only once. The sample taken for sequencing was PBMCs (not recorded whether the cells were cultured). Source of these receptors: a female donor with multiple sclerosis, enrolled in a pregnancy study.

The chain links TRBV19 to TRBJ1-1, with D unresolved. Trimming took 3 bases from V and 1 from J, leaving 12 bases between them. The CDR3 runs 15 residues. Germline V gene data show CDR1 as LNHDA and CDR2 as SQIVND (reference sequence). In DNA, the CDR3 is TGTGCCAGTAGTATTTTGGGTTTCTCGAACACTGAAGCTTTCTTT. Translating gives CASSILGFSNTEAFF. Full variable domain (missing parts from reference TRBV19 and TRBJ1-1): DGGITQSPKYLFRKEGQNVTLSCEQNLNHDAMYWYRQDPGQGLRLIYYSQIVNDFQKGDIAEGYSVSREKKESFPLTVTSAQKNPTAFYLCASSILGFSNTEAFFGQGTRLTVV.

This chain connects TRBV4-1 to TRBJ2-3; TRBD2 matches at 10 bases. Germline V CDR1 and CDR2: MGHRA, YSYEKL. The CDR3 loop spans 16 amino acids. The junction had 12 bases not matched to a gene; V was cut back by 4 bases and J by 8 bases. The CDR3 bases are TGCGCCAGCAGCCCACAGGGAGCGGGAGGGCCTGGTACGCAGTATTTT. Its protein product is CASSPQGAGGPGTQYF.

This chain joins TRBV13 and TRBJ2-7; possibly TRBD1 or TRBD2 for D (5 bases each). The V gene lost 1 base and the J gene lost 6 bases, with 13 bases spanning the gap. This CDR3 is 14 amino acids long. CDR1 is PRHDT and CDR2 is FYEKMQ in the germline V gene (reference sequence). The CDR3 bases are TGTGCCAGCAGCTTAGAAATAGGGGACCGCGAGCAGTACTTC. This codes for CASSLEIGDREQYF.

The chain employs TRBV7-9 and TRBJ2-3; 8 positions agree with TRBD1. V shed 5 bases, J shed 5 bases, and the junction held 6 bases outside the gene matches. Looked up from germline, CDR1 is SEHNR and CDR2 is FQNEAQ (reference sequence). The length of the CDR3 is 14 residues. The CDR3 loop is CASSMGQAGDTQYF. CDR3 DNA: TGTGCCAGCAGCATGGGACAGGCAGGAGATACGCAGTATTTT.

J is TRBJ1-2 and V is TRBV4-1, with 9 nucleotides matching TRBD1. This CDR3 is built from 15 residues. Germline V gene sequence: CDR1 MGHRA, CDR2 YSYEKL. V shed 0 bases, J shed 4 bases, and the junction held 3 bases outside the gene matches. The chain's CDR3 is CASSQESGQGYGYTF. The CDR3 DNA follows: TGCGCCAGCAGCCAAGAGTCGGGACAGGGCTATGGCTACACCTTC.

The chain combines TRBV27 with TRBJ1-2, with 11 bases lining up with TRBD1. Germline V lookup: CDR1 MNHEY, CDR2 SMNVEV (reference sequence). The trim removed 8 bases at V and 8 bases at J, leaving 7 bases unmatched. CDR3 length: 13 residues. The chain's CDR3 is CASPEDRGHGYTF. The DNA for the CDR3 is TGTGCCAGCCCTGAGGACAGGGGGCACGGCTACACCTTC.

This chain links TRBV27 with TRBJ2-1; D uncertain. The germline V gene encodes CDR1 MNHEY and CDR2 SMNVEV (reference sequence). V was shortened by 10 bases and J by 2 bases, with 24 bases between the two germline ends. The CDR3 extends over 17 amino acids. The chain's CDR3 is CATKLFPEQPTYNEQFF. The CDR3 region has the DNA TGTGCCACCAAACTCTTCCCAGAGCAGCCAACCTACAATGAGCAGTTCTTC.

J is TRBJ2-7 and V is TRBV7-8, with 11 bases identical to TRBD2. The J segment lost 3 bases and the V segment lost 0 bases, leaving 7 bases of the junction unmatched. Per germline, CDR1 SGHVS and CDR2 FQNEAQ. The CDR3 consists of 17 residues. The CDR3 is CASSLALAGVPNYEQYF. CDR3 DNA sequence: TGTGCCAGCAGCTTAGCACTAGCGGGAGTTCCAAACTACGAGCAGTACTTC.

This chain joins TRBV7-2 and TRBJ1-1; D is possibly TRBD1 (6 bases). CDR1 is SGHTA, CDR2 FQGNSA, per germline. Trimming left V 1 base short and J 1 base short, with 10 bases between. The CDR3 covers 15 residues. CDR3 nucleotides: TGTGCCAGCAGCTTAGTTCGGGGACAGAACACTGAAGCTTTCTTT. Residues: CASSLVRGQNTEAFF.

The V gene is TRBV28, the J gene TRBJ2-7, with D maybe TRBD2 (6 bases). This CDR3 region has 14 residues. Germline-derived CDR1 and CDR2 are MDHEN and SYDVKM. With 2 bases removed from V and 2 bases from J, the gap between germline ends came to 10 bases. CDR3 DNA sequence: TGTGCCAGCAGTTTAAGCGGGCAACCCTACGAGCAGTACTTC. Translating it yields CASSLSGQPYEQYF.

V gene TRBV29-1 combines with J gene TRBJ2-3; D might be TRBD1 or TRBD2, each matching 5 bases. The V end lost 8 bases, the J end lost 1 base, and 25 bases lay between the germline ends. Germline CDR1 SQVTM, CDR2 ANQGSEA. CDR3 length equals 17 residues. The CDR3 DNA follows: TGCAGCCGTGTTTTGCGGGCTGTCAGGGAAGGCACAGATACGCAGTATTTT. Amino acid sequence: CSRVLRAVREGTDTQYF.

CDR3 nucleotides: TGCGCCAGCAAGGTCGGGGTTGGGACTGAAGCTTTCTTT. Residues: CASKVGVGTEAFF. The chain uses TRBV10-1 and TRBJ1-1, with D hard to call. CDR3 length equals 13 residues. Germline CDR1 reads WNHNN; CDR2 reads SYGVQD (reference sequence). V lost 7 bases, J lost 5 bases, and 14 bases lay in between.

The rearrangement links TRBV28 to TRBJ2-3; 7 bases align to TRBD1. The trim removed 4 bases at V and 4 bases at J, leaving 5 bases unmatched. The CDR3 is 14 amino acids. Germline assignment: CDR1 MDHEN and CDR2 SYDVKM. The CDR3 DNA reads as TGTGCCAGCAGTTCAAACACAGGGGCAGATACGCAGTATTTT. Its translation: CASSSNTGADTQYF.

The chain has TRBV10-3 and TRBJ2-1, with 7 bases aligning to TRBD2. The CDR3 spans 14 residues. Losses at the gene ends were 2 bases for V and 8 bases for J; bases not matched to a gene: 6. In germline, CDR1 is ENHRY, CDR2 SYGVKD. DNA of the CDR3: TGTGCCATCAGTGAGCCGGGGCTAGCGGATGAGCAGTTCTTC. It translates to CAISEPGLADEQFF.

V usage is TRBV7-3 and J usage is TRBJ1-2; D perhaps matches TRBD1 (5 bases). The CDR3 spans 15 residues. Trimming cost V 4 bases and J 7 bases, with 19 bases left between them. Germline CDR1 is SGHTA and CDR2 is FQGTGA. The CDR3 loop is CASSSSFLRDSGYTF. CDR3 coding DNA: TGTGCCAGCAGCTCCTCTTTCCTCCGGGACTCTGGCTACACCTTC.

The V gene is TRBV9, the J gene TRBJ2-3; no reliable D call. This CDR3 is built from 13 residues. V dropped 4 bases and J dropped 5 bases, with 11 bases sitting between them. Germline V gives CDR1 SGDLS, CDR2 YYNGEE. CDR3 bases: TGTGCCAGCAGCTCAGGAACTCGAGATACGCAGTATTTT. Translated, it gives CASSSGTRDTQYF. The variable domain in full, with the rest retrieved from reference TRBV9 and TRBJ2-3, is DSGVTQTPKHLITATGQRVTLRCSPRSGDLSVYWYQQSLDQGLQFLIQYYNGEERAKGNILERFSAQQFPDLHSELNLSSLELGDSALYFCASSSGTRDTQYFGPGTRLTVL.

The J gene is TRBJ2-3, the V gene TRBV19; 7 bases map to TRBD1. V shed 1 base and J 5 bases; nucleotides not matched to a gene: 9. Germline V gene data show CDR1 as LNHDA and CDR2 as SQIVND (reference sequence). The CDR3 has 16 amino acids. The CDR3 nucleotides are TGTGCCAGTAGTATAGGTTACAGGGGCTTGGGAGATACGCAGTATTTT. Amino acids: CASSIGYRGLGDTQYF.

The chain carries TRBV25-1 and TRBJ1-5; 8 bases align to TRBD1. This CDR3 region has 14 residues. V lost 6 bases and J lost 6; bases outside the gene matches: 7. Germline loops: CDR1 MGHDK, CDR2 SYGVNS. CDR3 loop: CASRDGQGSQPQHF. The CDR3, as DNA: TGTGCCAGCAGAGACGGACAGGGTTCTCAGCCCCAGCATTTT.